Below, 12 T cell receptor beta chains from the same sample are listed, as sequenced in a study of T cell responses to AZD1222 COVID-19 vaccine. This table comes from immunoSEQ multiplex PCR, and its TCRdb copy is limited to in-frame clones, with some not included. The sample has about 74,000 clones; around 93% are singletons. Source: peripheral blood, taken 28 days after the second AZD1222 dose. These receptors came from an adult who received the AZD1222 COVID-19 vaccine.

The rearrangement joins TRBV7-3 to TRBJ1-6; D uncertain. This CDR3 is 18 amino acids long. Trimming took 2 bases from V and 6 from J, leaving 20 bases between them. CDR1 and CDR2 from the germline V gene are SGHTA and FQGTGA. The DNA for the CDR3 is TGTGCCAGCAGCTTATCCGGCCCAGTTCAGTCGGGTAATTCACCCCTCCACTTT. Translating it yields CASSLSGPVQSGNSPLHF.

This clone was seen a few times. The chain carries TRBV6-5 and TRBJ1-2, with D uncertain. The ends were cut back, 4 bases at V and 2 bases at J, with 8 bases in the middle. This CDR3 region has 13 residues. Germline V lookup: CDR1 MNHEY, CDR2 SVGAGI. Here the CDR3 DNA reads TGTGCCAGCAGTTTTTCACGCAACTATGGCTACACCTTC. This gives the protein CASSFSRNYGYTF.

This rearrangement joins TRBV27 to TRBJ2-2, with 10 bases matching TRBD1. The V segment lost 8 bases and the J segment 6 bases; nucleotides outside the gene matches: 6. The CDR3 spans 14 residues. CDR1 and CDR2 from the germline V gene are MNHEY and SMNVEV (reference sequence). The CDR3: CASRGQGSPGELFF. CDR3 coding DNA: TGTGCCAGCCGGGGACAGGGGTCCCCCGGGGAGCTGTTTTTT.

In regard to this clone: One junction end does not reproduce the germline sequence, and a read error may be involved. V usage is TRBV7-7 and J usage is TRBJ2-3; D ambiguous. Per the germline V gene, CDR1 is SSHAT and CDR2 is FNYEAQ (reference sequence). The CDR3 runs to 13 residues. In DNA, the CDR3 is TGTGCTAGCAGCCCCTCAGGCACAGATACGCAGTATTTT. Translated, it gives CASSPSGTDTQYF.

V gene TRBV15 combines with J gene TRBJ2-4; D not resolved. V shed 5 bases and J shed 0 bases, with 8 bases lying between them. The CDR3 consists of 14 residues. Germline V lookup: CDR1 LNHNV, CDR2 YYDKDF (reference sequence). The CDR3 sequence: CATSSPVAKNIQYF. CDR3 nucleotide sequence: TGTGCCACCAGCTCTCCGGTAGCCAAAAACATTCAGTACTTC.

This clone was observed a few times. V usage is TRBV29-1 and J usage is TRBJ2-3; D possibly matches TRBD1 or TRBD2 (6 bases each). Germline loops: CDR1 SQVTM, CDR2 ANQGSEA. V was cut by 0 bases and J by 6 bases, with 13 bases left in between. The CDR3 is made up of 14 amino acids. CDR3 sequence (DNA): TGCAGCGTTGAAGATCAGTCCGGGGGCGATACGCAGTATTTT. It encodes CSVEDQSGGDTQYF.

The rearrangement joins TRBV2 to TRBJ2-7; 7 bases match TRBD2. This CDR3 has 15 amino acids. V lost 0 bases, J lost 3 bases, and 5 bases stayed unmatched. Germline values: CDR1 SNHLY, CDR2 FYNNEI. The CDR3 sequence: CASSEAAGDLYEQYF. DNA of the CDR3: TGTGCCAGCAGTGAAGCGGCGGGAGACCTCTACGAGCAGTACTTC.

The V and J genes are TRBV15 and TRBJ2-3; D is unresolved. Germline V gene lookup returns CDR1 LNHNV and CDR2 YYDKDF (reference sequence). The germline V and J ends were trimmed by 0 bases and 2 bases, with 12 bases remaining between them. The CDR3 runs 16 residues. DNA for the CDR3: TGTGCCACCAGCAGAGACCCGGTTGGAGTCACAGATACGCAGTATTTT. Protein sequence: CATSRDPVGVTDTQYF.

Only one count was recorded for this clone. CDR3 residues: CASRQPSGRVEEQYF. The CDR3 DNA is TGTGCCAGCAGGCAACCTAGCGGGAGGGTGGAGGAGCAGTACTTC. This chain links TRBV7-2 with TRBJ2-7, with 12 bases identical to TRBD2. This CDR3 comprises 15 residues. The V gene end was trimmed by 6 bases and the J gene end by 7 bases; junction bases not matched to a gene: 10. Germline lookup yields CDR1 SGHTA and CDR2 FQGNSA.

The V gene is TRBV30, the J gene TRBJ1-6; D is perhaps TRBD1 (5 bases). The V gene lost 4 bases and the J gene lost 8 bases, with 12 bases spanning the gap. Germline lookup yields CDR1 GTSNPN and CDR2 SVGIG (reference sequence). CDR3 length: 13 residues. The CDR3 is CAWTGREDSPLHF. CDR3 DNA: TGTGCCTGGACGGGCAGGGAGGATTCACCCCTCCACTTT.

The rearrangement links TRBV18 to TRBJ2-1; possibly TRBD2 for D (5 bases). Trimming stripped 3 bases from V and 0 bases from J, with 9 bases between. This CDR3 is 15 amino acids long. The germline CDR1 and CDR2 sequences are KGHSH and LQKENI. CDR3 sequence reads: CASSPRESSYNEQFF. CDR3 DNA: TGTGCCAGCTCACCTAGGGAGAGCTCCTACAATGAGCAGTTCTTC.

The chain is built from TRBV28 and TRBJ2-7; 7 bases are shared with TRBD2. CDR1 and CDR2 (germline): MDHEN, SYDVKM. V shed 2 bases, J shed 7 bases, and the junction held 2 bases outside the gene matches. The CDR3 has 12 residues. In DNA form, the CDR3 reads TGTGCCAGCAGTTTACTGGGGGGGGAGCAGTACTTC. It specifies CASSLLGGEQYF.